This is a list of T cell receptor beta chains from one sample in a study of metastatic and nonmetastatic thyroid tumors. TCRdb reanalyzed the PCR reads via MiXCR. The repertoire consists of about 19,000 clones, with over 20% occurring once and the leading ten covering 10%. Sequenced: tumor tissue. The receptors originated from a male donor with papillary thyroid cancer or a benign thyroid nodule (not recorded which). Some clones in this sample may be carry-over from other donors' samples. CDR3s include the opening cysteine and the closing phenylalanine or tryptophan. Fields, in order: clone size, J gene, D gene, V gene, CDR3 DNA, CDR3 protein. The D gene is left open where the match is weak. Clone size is given for some rows only: seen once, a few or many times, or a class if the clone is expanded.

abundance: many
j_gene: TRBJ2-7
d_gene: NA
v_gene: TRBV11-2
CDR3nt: TGTGCCAGCAGCCCCCCCGCCCGGGAGTACGAGCAGTACTTC
CDR3aa: CASSPPAREYEQYF

abundance: NA
j_gene: TRBJ2-3
d_gene: TRBD2
v_gene: TRBV5-4
CDR3nt: TGTGCCATCAGCTTGGAAGCTAGCGGGAGCCCAGATACGCAGTATTTT
CDR3aa: CAISLEASGSPDTQYF

abundance: many
j_gene: TRBJ1-1
d_gene: NA
v_gene: TRBV2
CDR3nt: TGTGCCAGCAGTGAAGAGCAGGCCCCTGAAGCTTTCTTT
CDR3aa: CASSEEQAPEAFF

abundance: many
j_gene: TRBJ1-2
d_gene: NA
v_gene: TRBV28
CDR3nt: TGTGCCAGCAGTATGTCAGGACCCTATGGCTACACCTTC
CDR3aa: CASSMSGPYGYTF

abundance: medium-sized
j_gene: TRBJ1-1
d_gene: NA
v_gene: TRBV7-9
CDR3nt: TGTGCCAGCAGCTTAGCGCCCGGGGTCGGCGCTGAAGCTTTCTTT
CDR3aa: CASSLAPGVGAEAFF

abundance: many
j_gene: TRBJ2-4
d_gene: NA
v_gene: TRBV4-2
CDR3nt: TGTGCCAGCAGCCAAGATGTGACGGACGAAGCCAAAAACATTCAGTACTTC
CDR3aa: CASSQDVTDEAKNIQYF

abundance: NA
j_gene: TRBJ1-2
d_gene: NA
v_gene: TRBV6-5
CDR3nt: TGTGCCAGCAGTTACGTATTCAGCTATGGCTACGCCTTC
CDR3aa: CASSYVFSYGYAF

abundance: many
j_gene: TRBJ2-1
d_gene: TRBD2
v_gene: TRBV15
CDR3nt: TGTGCCACCAGCAGAGGTCTAGCGGGAGGGTTCAATGAGCAGTTCTTC
CDR3aa: CATSRGLAGGFNEQFF

abundance: many
j_gene: TRBJ2-2
d_gene: NA
v_gene: TRBV29-1
CDR3nt: TGCAGCGTCATCCCCAGGGTGAACACCGGGGAGCTGTTTTTT
CDR3aa: CSVIPRVNTGELFF

abundance: NA
j_gene: TRBJ2-1
d_gene: NA
v_gene: TRBV5-1
CDR3nt: TGCGCCAGCAGCTTGGACTCAACAGGAGCCAATGTGCAGTTCTTC
CDR3aa: CASSLDSTGANVQFF

abundance: many
j_gene: TRBJ2-2
d_gene: NA
v_gene: TRBV11-2
CDR3nt: TGTGCCAGCAAATCGGGGGAGCTGTTTTTT
CDR3aa: CASKSGELFF

abundance: many
j_gene: TRBJ1-5
d_gene: TRBD1
v_gene: TRBV6-1
CDR3nt: TGTGCCAGCAGGGGGACAGGCCGAAATAATCAGCCCCAGCATTTT
CDR3aa: CASRGTGRNNQPQHF

abundance: many
j_gene: TRBJ2-1
d_gene: NA
v_gene: TRBV19
CDR3nt: TGTGCCAGTATCCACCGGGGCTCGAATGAGCAGTTCTTC
CDR3aa: CASIHRGSNEQFF

abundance: many
j_gene: TRBJ2-2
d_gene: NA
v_gene: TRBV6-1
CDR3nt: TGTGCCAGCAGCAGGGTTACCGGGGAGCTGTTTTTT
CDR3aa: CASSRVTGELFF

abundance: many
j_gene: TRBJ2-7
d_gene: TRBD1
v_gene: TRBV28
CDR3nt: TGTGCCAGCAGCCGCCCGGGACAGATATACGAGCAGTACTTC
CDR3aa: CASSRPGQIYEQYF

abundance: few
j_gene: TRBJ2-1
d_gene: NA
v_gene: TRBV10-2
CDR3nt: TGCGCCAGCGGTGATATGCCTAGCGTGAGGAATGAGCAGTTCTTC
CDR3aa: CASGDMPSVRNEQFF

abundance: many
j_gene: TRBJ2-7
d_gene: NA
v_gene: TRBV6-6
CDR3nt: TGTGCCAGCAGTTACGAGGGACAACGCTACCTACTTCCCTCCTACGAGCAGTACTTC
CDR3aa: CASSYEGQRYLLPSYEQYF

abundance: many
j_gene: TRBJ2-7
d_gene: TRBD2
v_gene: TRBV11-2
CDR3nt: TGTGCCAGCACTCCTAGCGGACGCTACTCCTACGAGCAGTACTTC
CDR3aa: CASTPSGRYSYEQYF

abundance: many
j_gene: TRBJ2-3
d_gene: NA
v_gene: TRBV6-4
CDR3nt: TGTGCCAGCAGTGAAGGGCCTAGCGAATGGGATACGCAGTATTTT
CDR3aa: CASSEGPSEWDTQYF

abundance: medium-sized
j_gene: TRBJ1-6
d_gene: NA
v_gene: TRBV18
CDR3nt: TGTGCCAGCTCTATAGAAAATTCACCCCTCCACTTT
CDR3aa: CASSIENSPLHF

abundance: many
j_gene: TRBJ1-2
d_gene: TRBD1
v_gene: TRBV19
CDR3nt: TGTGCCACCCTACAGGGGACCTATGGCTACACCTTC
CDR3aa: CATLQGTYGYTF

abundance: NA
j_gene: TRBJ2-1
d_gene: TRBD2
v_gene: TRBV10-3
CDR3nt: TGTGCCATCAGTGAACCGGGACTAGGTAAAAATGAGCAGTTCTTC
CDR3aa: CAISEPGLGKNEQFF

abundance: many
j_gene: TRBJ2-3
d_gene: TRBD1
v_gene: TRBV6-6
CDR3nt: TGTGCCAGCAGTTACGGGACAGGGGTGACAGATACGCAGTATTTT
CDR3aa: CASSYGTGVTDTQYF

abundance: medium-sized
j_gene: TRBJ1-3
d_gene: NA
v_gene: TRBV2
CDR3nt: TGTGCCAGCAGTGAAGGGGCAGGGGCCGGAAACACCATATATTTT
CDR3aa: CASSEGAGAGNTIYF

abundance: medium-sized
j_gene: TRBJ2-1
d_gene: TRBD1
v_gene: TRBV5-1
CDR3nt: TGCGCCAGCAGCCCAATGGACAGGGGTTCCTACAATGAGCAGTTCTTC
CDR3aa: CASSPMDRGSYNEQFF

abundance: few
j_gene: TRBJ2-5
d_gene: NA
v_gene: TRBV6-1
CDR3nt: TGTGCCAGCAGACGGGGCACGGGATTTGGTGAGACCCAGTACTTC
CDR3aa: CASRRGTGFGETQYF

abundance: NA
j_gene: TRBJ1-3
d_gene: NA
v_gene: TRBV5-1
CDR3nt: TGCGCCAGCAGCCCTGGGACACCAGGAAACACCATATATTTT
CDR3aa: CASSPGTPGNTIYF

abundance: many
j_gene: TRBJ1-5
d_gene: NA
v_gene: TRBV18
CDR3nt: TGTGCCAGCTCACCCCCAGGGATTCAGCCCCAGCATTTT
CDR3aa: CASSPPGIQPQHF

abundance: medium-sized
j_gene: TRBJ2-7
d_gene: NA
v_gene: TRBV12-3/TRBV12-4
CDR3nt: TGTGCCAGCAGTTCAAGCGGACGCTCCTACGAGCAGTACTTC
CDR3aa: CASSSSGRSYEQYF

abundance: NA
j_gene: TRBJ2-7
d_gene: TRBD1
v_gene: TRBV7-9
CDR3nt: TGTGCCAGCAGCCAAGGGACAGTGCGCTCCTACGAGCAGTACTTC
CDR3aa: CASSQGTVRSYEQYF

abundance: NA
j_gene: TRBJ2-1
d_gene: NA
v_gene: TRBV13
CDR3nt: TGTGCCAGCAGCTTATGGGCCAGGAGATACAATGAGCAGTTCTTC
CDR3aa: CASSLWARRYNEQFF

abundance: large
j_gene: TRBJ2-1
d_gene: NA
v_gene: TRBV6-1
CDR3nt: TGTGCCAGCAGTGGGGTCAGCAACAATGAGCAGTTCTTC
CDR3aa: CASSGVSNNEQFF

abundance: many
j_gene: TRBJ2-5
d_gene: NA
v_gene: TRBV20-1
CDR3nt: TGCAGTGCTAGAGATTCTCCCAACAAAGAGACCCAGTACTTC
CDR3aa: CSARDSPNKETQYF

abundance: many
j_gene: TRBJ2-7
d_gene: NA
v_gene: TRBV5-8
CDR3nt: TGTGCCAGCAGACAAACAGGAAGCTCCTACGAGCAGTACTTC
CDR3aa: CASRQTGSSYEQYF

abundance: medium-sized
j_gene: TRBJ2-3
d_gene: TRBD2
v_gene: TRBV6-4
CDR3nt: TGTGCCAGCAGTGAAGCGGGAGGTAGCACAGATACGCAGTATTTT
CDR3aa: CASSEAGGSTDTQYF

abundance: many
j_gene: TRBJ2-6
d_gene: NA
v_gene: TRBV5-4
CDR3nt: TGTGCCAGCAGCTTGCAGGTGTCCCCAAGCTCTGGGGCCAACGTCCTGACTTTC
CDR3aa: CASSLQVSPSSGANVLTF

abundance: many
j_gene: TRBJ2-5
d_gene: NA
v_gene: TRBV3-1
CDR3nt: TGTGCCAGCATCCCACAAGAGACCCAGTACTTC
CDR3aa: CASIPQETQYF

abundance: many
j_gene: TRBJ1-5
d_gene: NA
v_gene: TRBV2
CDR3nt: TGTGCCAGCAGTGAAGCGCAGGGTCCCAATCAGCCCCAGCATTTT
CDR3aa: CASSEAQGPNQPQHF

abundance: many
j_gene: TRBJ2-7
d_gene: NA
v_gene: TRBV20-1
CDR3nt: TGCAGTGCCTGGGAGCCAGGGGCGAATTACGAGCAGTACTTC
CDR3aa: CSAWEPGANYEQYF

abundance: many
j_gene: TRBJ1-3
d_gene: NA
v_gene: TRBV7-9
CDR3nt: TGTGCCAGCAGCCAGGTGTCCTCTGGAAACACCATATATTTT
CDR3aa: CASSQVSSGNTIYF

abundance: few
j_gene: TRBJ1-2
d_gene: NA
v_gene: TRBV25-1
CDR3nt: TGCGCCAGCAGTCGGTTTAACTATGGCTACACCTTC
CDR3aa: CASSRFNYGYTF

abundance: NA
j_gene: TRBJ2-1
d_gene: NA
v_gene: TRBV4-1
CDR3nt: TGCGCCAGCAGCCAAGAACAGTTAAGCTCCTACAATGAGCAGTTCTTC
CDR3aa: CASSQEQLSSYNEQFF

abundance: NA
j_gene: TRBJ1-2
d_gene: NA
v_gene: TRBV6-2/TRBV6-3
CDR3nt: TGTGCCAGCAGTTACCTGGTTAACTATGGCTACACCTTC
CDR3aa: CASSYLVNYGYTF

abundance: NA
j_gene: TRBJ2-2
d_gene: TRBD1
v_gene: TRBV12-3/TRBV12-4
CDR3nt: TGTGCCAGCAGACTTCAGAGGGGGCCTAACACCGGGGAGCTGTTTTTT
CDR3aa: CASRLQRGPNTGELFF

abundance: NA
j_gene: TRBJ2-7
d_gene: NA
v_gene: TRBV19
CDR3nt: TGTGCCAGTAGTATGGGCGGGGTATCCTACGAGCAGTACTTC
CDR3aa: CASSMGGVSYEQYF

abundance: medium-sized
j_gene: TRBJ2-7
d_gene: NA
v_gene: TRBV28
CDR3nt: TGTGCCAGCAGGGAGGACGGTGGATACGAGCAGTACTTC
CDR3aa: CASREDGGYEQYF